This T cell receptor (beta chain) was retrieved from a study of blood T cell repertoires in COVID-19. Trimming removed 10 bases from V and 0 bases from J; junction bases left unmatched: 11. Germline V gene sequence: CDR1 ENHRY, CDR2 SYGVKD. CDR3 length: 16 residues. As processed by the authors: Cell counts per sample came from amplifying reference gene primers. TCRdb's copy holds only in-frame clones and misses some; the assay was immunoSEQ multiplex PCR. V and J calls and clone size are copied from that table; D and trimming were computed from the DNA. The data show about 350,000 clones, 87% seen once. Recovery among Cohort 3 donors was established by two negative PCRs, clearance, or symptom resolution.

The receptor was derived from a young woman who had recovered from COVID-19. The chain has TRBV10-3 and TRBJ1-3, with 8 bases fitting TRBD1. Sequencing was performed on PBMCs or T cells enriched from blood (not recorded which). CDR3 sequence reads: CATQPQGALSGNTIYF. Written as DNA, the CDR3 is TGTGCCACCCAACCCCAGGGGGCCCTCTCTGGAAACACCATATATTTT.